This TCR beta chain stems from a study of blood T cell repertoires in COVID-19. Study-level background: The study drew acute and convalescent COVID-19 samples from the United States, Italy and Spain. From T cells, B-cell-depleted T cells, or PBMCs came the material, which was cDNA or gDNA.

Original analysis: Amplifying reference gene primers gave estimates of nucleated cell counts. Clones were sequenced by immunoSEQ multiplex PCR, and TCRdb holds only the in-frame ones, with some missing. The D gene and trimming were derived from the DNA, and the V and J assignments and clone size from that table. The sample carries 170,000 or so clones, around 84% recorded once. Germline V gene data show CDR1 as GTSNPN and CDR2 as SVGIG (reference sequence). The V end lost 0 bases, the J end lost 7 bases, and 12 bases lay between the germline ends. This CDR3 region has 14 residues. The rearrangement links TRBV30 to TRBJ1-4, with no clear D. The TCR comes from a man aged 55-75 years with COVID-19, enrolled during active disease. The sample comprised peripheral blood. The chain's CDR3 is CAWSVTRLGEKLFF. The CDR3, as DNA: TGTGCCTGGAGTGTAACCAGGTTAGGTGAAAAACTGTTTTTT.